These 23 T cell receptor beta chains came from one sample sequenced in a study of blood T cell repertoires in COVID-19. TCRdb's table, derived via immunoSEQ multiplex PCR, lists solely in-frame clones and lacks some. Here the sample spans about 140,000 clones, approximately 84% being singletons. The sequencing input was peripheral blood. The receptors were gathered from a human donor in a cohort sampled during active COVID-19.

The chain joins TRBV18 to TRBJ1-2, with D possibly matching TRBD1 (5 bases). Germline V gene sequence: CDR1 KGHSH, CDR2 LQKENI. CDR3 length equals 14 residues. Trimming stripped 6 bases from V and 8 bases from J, with 19 bases between. The CDR3 coding sequence is TGTGCCAGCTCCTCCCCCCGGGGGTCAGGAGGCTACACCTTC. Encoded protein: CASSSPRGSGGYTF.

In its sample, this clone was seen a few times. The CDR3 sequence is CASSLTVAGGIGEQYF. CDR3 bases: TGTGCCAGCAGCTTAACCGTAGCGGGGGGAATCGGCGAGCAGTACTTC. The V and J genes are TRBV7-8 and TRBJ2-7; 10 positions agree with TRBD2. There are 16 residues in the CDR3. With V trimmed by 2 bases and J by 6 bases, 10 bases remained unmatched. Germline-derived CDR1 and CDR2 are SGHVS and FQNEAQ. The full variable domain, its missing parts supplied by reference TRBV7-8 and TRBJ2-7, is GAGVSQSPRYKVAKRGQDVALRCDPISGHVSLFWYQQALGQGPEFLTYFQNEAQLDKSGLPSDRFFAERPEGSVSTLKIQRTQQEDSAVYLCASSLTVAGGIGEQYFGPGTRLTVT.

The chain carries TRBV28 and TRBJ1-4; the D gene is possibly TRBD1 (6 bases). The CDR3 consists of 13 residues. V shed 10 bases and J shed 10 bases, with 19 bases lying between them. The germline gives CDR1 MDHEN, CDR2 SYDVKM. The CDR3 reads CATLGGPGGKLFF. CDR3 sequence (DNA): TGTGCCACGCTGGGGGGGCCTGGGGGAAAACTGTTTTTT.

This chain joins TRBV7-2 and TRBJ2-3, with a tentative D call TRBD1 (6 bases). The CDR3 spans 15 residues. V was clipped by 5 bases and J by 4 bases, with 16 bases between them. The germline V gene encodes CDR1 SGHTA and CDR2 FQGNSA. DNA of the CDR3: TGTGCCAGCAGCCCCCAACGTGGGGGCTCAGATACGCAGTATTTT. Its protein is CASSPQRGGSDTQYF.

This chain joins TRBV5-1 and TRBJ1-4, with 10 bases that match TRBD1. V lost 3 bases and J lost 8; bases outside the gene matches: 4. CDR1 and CDR2 from the germline V gene are SGHRS and YFSETQ. The length of the CDR3 is 14 residues. For the CDR3, the DNA is TGCGCCAGCAGCTCCGGGACAGGGGTAGAAAAACTGTTTTTT. This encodes CASSSGTGVEKLFF. The full variable domain, in which reference TRBV5-1 and TRBJ1-4 provide the parts outside the CDR3, is KAGVTQTPRYLIKTRGQQVTLSCSPISGHRSVSWYQQTPGQGLQFLFEYFSETQRNKGNFPGRFSGRQFSNSRSEMNVSTLELGDSALYLCASSSGTGVEKLFFGSGTQLSVL.

V is TRBV20-1 and J is TRBJ1-1, with a tentative D call TRBD1 (6 bases). Germline V gene lookup returns CDR1 DFQATT and CDR2 SNEGSKA (reference sequence). Trimming took 1 base from V and 11 from J, leaving 11 bases between them. CDR3 length: 11 residues. The CDR3 nucleotides are TGCAGTGCTAGAGTGGAGGGGGGGGCTTTCTTT. This encodes CSARVEGGAFF.

This chain joins TRBV18 and TRBJ2-3; weak D call: TRBD2 (6 bases). The length of the CDR3 is 15 residues. Germline CDR1 and CDR2: KGHSH and LQKENI. V was pared by 10 bases and J by 4 bases, with 21 bases between. The CDR3 region is CATTLSGLTADTQYF. DNA of the CDR3: TGTGCCACCACCTTGTCGGGACTTACGGCAGATACGCAGTATTTT.

This clone showed up just once. J is TRBJ2-6 and V is TRBV5-1, with a weak D call TRBD1 (6 bases). Germline V gives CDR1 SGHRS, CDR2 YFSETQ. The CDR3 runs to 18 residues. V lost 3 bases, J lost 1 base, and 17 bases lay in between. The CDR3 spells CASSSGTGKRSGANVLTF. DNA for the CDR3: TGCGCCAGCAGCTCCGGAACAGGGAAACGGTCTGGGGCCAACGTCCTGACTTTC. The complete variable domain, with remaining parts taken from reference TRBV5-1 and TRBJ2-6, reads KAGVTQTPRYLIKTRGQQVTLSCSPISGHRSVSWYQQTPGQGLQFLFEYFSETQRNKGNFPGRFSGRQFSNSRSEMNVSTLELGDSALYLCASSSGTGKRSGANVLTFGAGSRLTVL.

The genes are TRBV3-1 (or the pseudogene TRBV3-2) and TRBJ2-1; tentatively, D is TRBD2 (6 bases). V gave up 1 base and J gave up 8 bases, with 9 bases separating them. Looked up from germline, CDR1 is LGHDT and CDR2 is YNNKEL (reference sequence). This CDR3 has 13 amino acids. CDR3: CASSQGRVDEQFF. CDR3 in DNA: TGTGCCAGCAGCCAAGGGAGGGTGGATGAGCAGTTCTTC.

The J gene is TRBJ2-3, the V gene TRBV25-1; perhaps TRBD1 as D (6 bases). The V end lost 6 bases, the J end lost 5 bases, and 15 bases lay between the germline ends. The CDR3 spans 14 residues. CDR1 and CDR2 from the germline V gene are MGHDK and SYGVNS. The CDR3 coding sequence is TGTGCCAGCAGGGGACACCCTCAGGGAGATACGCAGTATTTT. Translating it yields CASRGHPQGDTQYF.

The chain carries TRBV7-9 and TRBJ2-7; TRBD2 is a possible D gene (5 bases). The germline V and J ends were trimmed by 2 bases and 6 bases, with 14 bases remaining between them. The CDR3 has 14 amino acids. The V gene's germline CDR1 is SEHNR and CDR2 FQNEAQ (reference sequence). As DNA, the CDR3 is TGTGCCAGCAGCTTAAAGGACTCCCTTTTCGAGCAGTACTTC. As protein: CASSLKDSLFEQYF. The full variable domain, completed using reference TRBV7-9 and TRBJ2-7, is DTGVSQNPRHKITKRGQNVTFRCDPISEHNRLYWYRQTLGQGPEFLTYFQNEAQLEKSRLLSDRFSAERPKGSFSTLEIQRTEQGDSAMYLCASSLKDSLFEQYFGPGTRLTVT.

This clone was detected only a few times. V gene TRBV11-2 combines with J gene TRBJ2-2; D might be TRBD1 (6 bases). The V gene's germline CDR1 is SGHAT and CDR2 FQNNGV. Trimming stripped 2 bases from V and 7 bases from J, with 11 bases between. CDR3 size: 14 residues. The CDR3 sequence: CASSLWTEYGELFF. The CDR3 DNA reads as TGTGCCAGCAGCTTATGGACAGAGTACGGGGAGCTGTTTTTT.

The count of this clone is one. V is TRBV7-9 and J is TRBJ2-2; 7 bases map to TRBD2. Trimming at V came to 0 bases and at J to 5 bases, leaving 0 bases not matched to a gene. CDR3 length equals 14 residues. CDR1 is SEHNR, CDR2 FQNEAQ, per germline (reference sequence). As DNA, the CDR3 is TGTGCCAGCAGCTTAGCGGGGGGGACCGGGGAGCTGTTTTTT. This encodes CASSLAGGTGELFF.

This clone was detected once. V gene TRBV6-6 combines with J gene TRBJ1-1; 8 nucleotides line up with TRBD1. The CDR3 sequence is 14 residues long. Germline assignment: CDR1 MNHNY and CDR2 SVGAGI (reference sequence). J lost 5 bases, V lost 5 bases, and 7 bases had no gene match. CDR3 in DNA: TGTGCCAGCAGTGGCCAGGGGGCTAGGACTGAAGCTTTCTTT. It yields the protein CASSGQGARTEAFF.

J is TRBJ2-3 and V is TRBV7-9, with D perhaps matching TRBD1 (5 bases). Germline V gene lookup returns CDR1 SEHNR and CDR2 FQNEAQ (reference sequence). This CDR3 comprises 16 residues. The CDR3 loop is CPLRMGPRGFTDTQYF. Written as DNA, the CDR3 is TGTCCCCTGCGGATGGGGCCGCGAGGATTCACAGATACGCAGTATTTT. Looking up the rest from reference TRBV7-9 and TRBJ2-3 gives the full variable domain: DTGVSQNPRHKITKRGQNVTFRCDPISEHNRLYWYRQTLGQGPEFLTYFQNEAQLEKSRLLSDRFSAERPKGSFSTLEIQRTEQGDSAMYLCPLRMGPRGFTDTQYFGPGTRLTVL.

The chain carries TRBV19 and TRBJ2-5, with 10 bases aligning to TRBD1. Germline trimming cut 5 bases from V and 5 bases from J; bases unmatched to any gene: 5. The germline V gene encodes CDR1 LNHDA and CDR2 SQIVND (reference sequence). The CDR3 is 14 amino acids. The DNA for the CDR3 is TGTGCCAGTAGTCCCGACAGGGGGCTTGAGACCCAGTACTTC. This gives the protein CASSPDRGLETQYF.

V usage is TRBV5-4 and J usage is TRBJ1-1; D is undetermined. Trimming removed 0 bases at V and 3 bases at J, with 6 bases between. Germline CDR1 reads SGHNT; CDR2 reads YYREEE (reference sequence). The CDR3 consists of 13 residues. CDR3 nucleotide sequence: TGTGCCAGCAGCTTGGGAGAGGACACTGAAGCTTTCTTT. Translation gives CASSLGEDTEAFF. Using reference TRBV5-4 and TRBJ1-1 for the parts outside the CDR3, the full variable domain is ETGVTQSPTHLIKTRGQQVTLRCSSQSGHNTVSWYQQALGQGPQFIFQYYREEENGRGNFPPRFSGLQFPNYSSELNVNALELDDSALYLCASSLGEDTEAFFGQGTRLTVV.

The chain uses TRBV12-3 or TRBV12-4 and TRBJ1-1; D may be TRBD1 (5 bases). The CDR3 totals 13 residues. With 3 bases removed from V and 3 bases from J, the gap between germline ends came to 8 bases. CDR3 nucleotides: TGTGCCAGCAGTTTTCAAGGGGACACTGAAGCTTTCTTT. This encodes CASSFQGDTEAFF.

CDR3 sequence (DNA): TGTGCCAGCTCACCAGGGCAGGAGGATGGCTACACCTTC. Its translation is CASSPGQEDGYTF. The gene calls are TRBV18 and TRBJ1-2; D not resolved. The germline V gene has CDR1 KGHSH and CDR2 LQKENI. This CDR3 region has 13 residues. Trimming removed 2 bases from V and 6 bases from J, with 10 bases in between.

V is TRBV10-3 and J is TRBJ2-1; 10 positions match TRBD2. The CDR3 has 16 amino acids. Germline V gives CDR1 ENHRY, CDR2 SYGVKD. The J segment lost 7 bases and the V segment lost 4 bases, leaving 10 bases of the junction unmatched. The CDR3 bases are TGTGCCATCAGTGGAAAAAGCGGGGGGGAGGGTAATGAGCAGTTCTTC. It is translated as CAISGKSGGEGNEQFF.

This chain uses TRBV5-5 with TRBJ1-2; 9 bases line up with TRBD1. This CDR3 contains 15 residues. Trimming at V came to 0 bases and at J to 6 bases, leaving 6 bases not matched to a gene. In germline, CDR1 is SGHKS, CDR2 YYEKEE (reference sequence). The CDR3 here is CASSLALGQGNGYTF. For the CDR3, the DNA is TGTGCCAGCAGCTTGGCGCTCGGACAGGGGAATGGCTACACCTTC.

This clone appeared a single time. The gene calls are TRBV24-1 and TRBJ1-5; possible D gene TRBD1, 6 bases. Germline V gene data show CDR1 as KGHDR and CDR2 as SFDVKD. V was pared by 3 bases and J by 5 bases, with 10 bases between. This CDR3 comprises 14 residues. The CDR3, as DNA: TGTGCCACCAGTGATGAAACAGGGCATCAGCCCCAGCATTTT. Translated: CATSDETGHQPQHF.

V and J are TRBV9 and TRBJ2-1; 13 nucleotides match TRBD2. Germline assignment: CDR1 SGDLS and CDR2 YYNGEE. V lost 0 bases to trimming and J lost 12 bases; unmatched junction nucleotides: 21. The CDR3 spans 20 residues. CDR3 protein: CASSVVSGGGLAGANGGQFF. CDR3 nucleotides: TGTGCCAGCAGCGTAGTGTCCGGGGGCGGACTAGCGGGGGCCAACGGTGGGCAGTTCTTC.